This T cell receptor (beta chain) was identified during a study of cytomegalovirus exposure and HLA in healthy donors. The germline CDR1 and CDR2 sequences are SNHLY and FYNNEI. There are 16 residues in the CDR3. The V gene lost 7 bases and the J gene lost 2 bases, with 18 bases spanning the gap. Sequenced by immunoSEQ multiplex PCR; TCRdb stores in-frame clones only, minus some. The repertoire includes a few hundred thousand clones, roughly 90% of them detected once, and approximately 0.94% sits in the top ten. The clonotype was recovered from a woman aged 18-29 years in good health and CMV-seronegative. Sequencing used PBMCs. The chain uses TRBV2 and TRBJ2-1, with D perhaps matching TRBD2 (6 bases). For the CDR3, the DNA is TGTGCCAGCACCAGCGACGGGAGAATCGCCTACAATGAGCAGTTCTTC. Translated: CASTSDGRIAYNEQFF.